This T cell receptor beta chain was obtained from a study of radiotherapy plus CTLA-4 blockade in lung cancer. Across the study: Among enrolled patients, over 15% responded and about 30% achieved disease control.

V lost 5 bases and J lost 0, with 13 bases in between. The CDR3 sequence is 15 residues long. Looked up from germline, CDR1 is SGHTA and CDR2 is FQGNSA. Focal radiation with ipilimumab CTLA-4 blockade was given to patients with chemo-refractory metastatic non-small-cell lung cancer. Profiled with immunoSEQ multiplex PCR; TCRdb holds only in-frame clones, not every one. The sample consists of some 50,000 clones, approximately 85% of them appearing once. The clonotype originates from a human donor with non-small cell lung cancer whose response to radiotherapy plus ipilimumab could not be evaluated. This chain connects TRBV7-2 to TRBJ1-2, with a weak D call TRBD1 (6 bases). The material was peripheral blood, obtained from a patient treated with radiotherapy plus ipilimumab. The CDR3: CASSTYRVANYGYTF. The CDR3 region has the DNA TGTGCCAGCAGCACTTACAGGGTAGCTAACTATGGCTACACCTTC.